This TCR beta chain was recovered during a study of low-dose radiotherapy and immunotherapy resistance in tumors. Study-wide background: Patients took 300 mg oral aspirin daily for four cycles from cycle 1 day 1.

TRAV- and TRBV-specific primers primed first-strand cDNA, covering alpha and beta chains. Amplification, which lasted 20 PCR cycles, used a constant-region primer and V-primer adapter to amplify TCRs. TCRdb ran MiXCR on the reads and lists one entry per CDR3 protein. The table includes about 84,000 distinct CDR3 sequences, roughly 17% detected once. V trimming: 5 bases; J trimming: 7 bases; junction bases outside the gene matches: 5. Germline-derived CDR1 and CDR2 are SGHTA and FQGNSA. The CDR3 totals 14 residues. Time point defined: after trial treatment. Indicated treatment: LDRT plus nivolumab, ipilimumab, low-dose cyclophosphamide and aspirin (RACIN trial). Donors, who were enrolled in a single-arm phase I dose-escalation trial, received nivolumab, ipilimumab, aspirin, low-dose cyclophosphamide and low-dose radiotherapy. Inclusion covered patients whose advanced solid tumors lacked tumor-infiltrating lymphocytes.

This clonotype has ten or more counts. The J gene is TRBJ1-4, the V gene TRBV7-2; 9 bases are a match to TRBD1. The source of this sequence is a male donor with prostate cancer. Sequenced material: PBMCs, taken after low-dose radiotherapy plus immunotherapy. The CDR3 is CASSTGQGREKLFF. CDR3 nucleotide sequence: TGTGCCAGCAGCACGGGACAGGGCCGTGAAAAACTGTTTTTT.